The 26 T cell receptor beta chains presented below share a single source sample, sequenced in a study of Tregs in tolerant kidney transplant recipients. Sequencing was performed with immunoSEQ multiplex PCR; in TCRdb, only in-frame clones are kept and a portion is missing. The sample has some 68,000 clones; over 80% are singletons. The sequenced sample was CD4+ T cells from blood. The source is a human donor in good health.

J is TRBJ1-2 and V is TRBV9; 7 bases agree with TRBD1. Germline trimming cut 0 bases from V and 8 bases from J; bases unmatched to any gene: 4. The CDR3 runs to 13 residues. Germline CDR1 reads SGDLS; CDR2 reads YYNGEE. For the CDR3, the DNA is TGTGCCAGCAGCGTAGGCAGGGGGGAAGGCTACACCTTC. This translates into CASSVGRGEGYTF.

V gene TRBV6-5 combines with J gene TRBJ2-7; TRBD2 is a possible D gene (6 bases). Trimming took off 6 bases at V and 2 bases at J, with 11 bases between the two ends. Germline V lookup: CDR1 MNHEY, CDR2 SVGAGI. This CDR3 is 13 amino acids long. CDR3 sequence (DNA): TGTGCCAGCAGGCCGGGACTTCCCTACGAGCAGTACTTC. Translated, it gives CASRPGLPYEQYF.

The gene calls are TRBV2 and TRBJ2-6; D gene uncertain. Trimming shortened V by 4 bases and J by 0 bases, and 4 bases separated the two germline ends. CDR3 size: 14 residues. The germline V gene encodes CDR1 SNHLY and CDR2 FYNNEI. CDR3 sequence: CASSVSSGANVLTF. As DNA, the CDR3 is TGTGCCAGCAGTGTTTCCTCTGGGGCCAACGTCCTGACTTTC.

The V gene is TRBV20-1, the J gene TRBJ1-2; D gene unclear. This CDR3 spans 11 amino acids. V lost 5 bases to trimming and J lost 8 bases, with 12 bases between them. Germline V lookup: CDR1 DFQATT, CDR2 SNEGSKA (reference sequence). In nucleotides, the CDR3 is TGCAGTGCTTTCAGGTCCTACGGCTACACCTTC. This gives the protein CSAFRSYGYTF.

The chain recombines TRBV28 with TRBJ2-7, with unresolved D. V was cut by 6 bases and J by 5 bases, with 14 bases left in between. CDR1 is MDHEN and CDR2 is SYDVKM in the germline V gene. The CDR3 covers 13 residues. CDR3 protein: CASSLRQLHEQYF. CDR3 coding DNA: TGTGCCAGCAGCTTACGCCAGTTGCACGAGCAGTACTTC.

The CDR3 nucleotides read TGCGCCAGCAGCCAAGACCGACTAGCGGGCCTCACAGATACGCAGTATTTT. It translates to CASSQDRLAGLTDTQYF. V usage is TRBV4-3 and J usage is TRBJ2-3; 10 bases match TRBD2. The CDR3 extends over 17 amino acids. V dropped 0 bases and J dropped 2; count of bases not matched to a gene: 5. CDR1 is LGHNA, CDR2 YSLEER, per germline.

This clone has just one count. The chain couples TRBV6-4 to TRBJ2-1; 8 bases are a match to TRBD2. V lost 5 bases, J lost 8 bases, and 11 bases stayed unmatched. The CDR3 runs to 15 residues. Germline lookup yields CDR1 MRHNA and CDR2 SNTAGT. The CDR3, as DNA: TGTGCCAGCAGTTCCTTGAGCGGGAGTAGGGATGAGCAGTTCTTC. This sequence encodes CASSSLSGSRDEQFF.

This chain connects TRBV28 to TRBJ1-1, with a possible D match to TRBD1 (6 bases). V lost 7 bases, J lost 0 bases, and 15 bases lay in between. Germline V lookup: CDR1 MDHEN, CDR2 SYDVKM. The CDR3 is 15 residues long. This CDR3 reads CASTYEGGLNTEAFF. CDR3 coding DNA: TGTGCCAGCACCTACGAGGGGGGCTTGAACACTGAAGCTTTCTTT.

This rearrangement joins TRBV5-6 to TRBJ1-5, with D maybe TRBD1 (5 bases). The length of the CDR3 is 15 residues. Germline CDR1 is SGHDT and CDR2 is YYEEEE. Trimming took 6 bases from V and 4 from J, leaving 17 bases between them. The CDR3 bases are TGTGCCAGCATCCAATTGGGGCAGGGAAATCAGCCCCAGCATTTT. Its protein is CASIQLGQGNQPQHF.

The chain is built from TRBV29-1 and TRBJ1-2; TRBD1 agrees at 8 bases. Germline CDR1 and CDR2: SQVTM and ANQGSEA. CDR3 size: 14 residues. V trimming: 5 bases; J trimming: 4 bases; junction bases outside the gene matches: 9. The CDR3 region has the DNA TGCAGCGTTATACCGGGACAGGCCCTCTATGGCTACACCTTC. It translates to CSVIPGQALYGYTF.

CDR3 coding DNA: TGTGCCAGCAGCTCCCTTTGGGATGTGCAGTTCTTC. Protein product: CASSSLWDVQFF. J is TRBJ2-1 and V is TRBV11-2, with unresolved D. V lost 4 bases to trimming and J lost 12 bases, with 13 bases between them. The length of the CDR3 is 12 residues. CDR1 is SGHAT and CDR2 is FQNNGV in the germline V gene.

This clone showed up just once. This chain connects TRBV14 to TRBJ2-5, with D uncertain. Trimming left V 4 bases short and J 1 base short, with 10 bases between. The CDR3 loop spans 14 amino acids. CDR1 is SGHDN and CDR2 is FVKESK in the germline V gene. The chain's CDR3 is CASSPRWPQETQYF. The CDR3 DNA sequence: TGTGCCAGCAGCCCCCGGTGGCCCCAAGAGACCCAGTACTTC.

The CDR3 bases are TGTGCCAGCTCACCAGGACAGGGGTCCCACGAGCAGTACTTC. It yields the protein CASSPGQGSHEQYF. The chain employs TRBV18 and TRBJ2-7, with TRBD1 matching 9 bases. The J segment lost 5 bases and the V segment lost 2 bases, leaving 4 bases of the junction unmatched. Germline V gene sequence: CDR1 KGHSH, CDR2 LQKENI. The CDR3 totals 14 residues.

The rearrangement joins TRBV5-6 to TRBJ2-2; D is unclear. In germline, CDR1 is SGHDT, CDR2 YYEEEE. V lost 1 base to trimming and J lost 3 bases, with 7 bases between them. The CDR3 totals 14 residues. Here the CDR3 DNA reads TGTGCCAGCAGCTTGAGGGCCCACACCGGGGAGCTGTTTTTT. Protein product: CASSLRAHTGELFF.

The chain carries TRBV6-4 and TRBJ2-3, with 12 bases identical to TRBD2. Germline V lookup: CDR1 MRHNA, CDR2 SNTAGT. V lost 2 bases to trimming and J lost 3 bases; unmatched junction nucleotides: 18. This CDR3 comprises 21 residues. In DNA form, the CDR3 reads TGTGCCAGCAGTGACCCCAGAACAAGACTAGCGGGAGTACGGGGAACAGATACGCAGTATTTT. As protein: CASSDPRTRLAGVRGTDTQYF.

CDR3 region: CASGPPPLAGGNEQYF. CDR3 nucleotides: TGTGCCAGCGGCCCCCCCCCACTAGCGGGAGGAAACGAGCAGTACTTC. This chain uses TRBV27 with TRBJ2-7; 12 nucleotides line up with TRBD2. The CDR3 runs to 16 residues. Germline trimming cut 8 bases from V and 5 bases from J; bases unmatched to any gene: 13. CDR1 is MNHEY, CDR2 SMNVEV, per germline (reference sequence).

The V call is TRBV7-2, the J call TRBJ1-2; perhaps TRBD1 as D (5 bases). Germline assignment: CDR1 SGHTA and CDR2 FQGNSA. This CDR3 is 13 amino acids long. V was clipped by 3 bases and J by 8 bases, with 13 bases between them. CDR3 sequence: CASSFDSGNGYTF. The CDR3 DNA is TGTGCCAGCAGCTTCGACTCAGGGAACGGCTACACCTTC.

By frequency in the sample, this clone is medium-sized. The chain links TRBV14 to TRBJ1-6, with TRBD1 identical over 7 bases. This CDR3 region has 16 residues. From germline, CDR1 is SGHDN and CDR2 FVKESK. V lost 0 bases to trimming and J lost 14 bases; unmatched junction nucleotides: 13. The CDR3 protein is CASSQEGQWSLESLHF. Written as DNA, the CDR3 is TGTGCCAGCAGCCAAGAGGGACAGTGGTCCCTAGAGTCCCTCCACTTT.

The DNA of the CDR3 is TGTGCCATCAGTGAGCCCACCGGGGAGCTGTTTTTT. Its translation is CAISEPTGELFF. The chain uses TRBV10-3 and TRBJ2-2; D is ambiguous. Trimming removed 2 bases at V and 4 bases at J, with 2 bases between. CDR1 ENHRY and CDR2 SYGVKD come from the germline V gene. The CDR3 is made up of 12 amino acids.

This chain joins TRBV27 and TRBJ1-5; D is possibly TRBD1 (5 bases). This CDR3 spans 13 amino acids. CDR1 is MNHEY, CDR2 SMNVEV, per germline (reference sequence). V was shortened by 6 bases and J by 7 bases, with 13 bases between the two germline ends. CDR3: CASSAGWGQPQHF. The CDR3 DNA follows: TGTGCCAGCAGCGCAGGGTGGGGCCAGCCCCAGCATTTT.

This clone was observed once. V and J are TRBV6-6 and TRBJ2-5; D not resolved. CDR1 MNHNY and CDR2 SVGAGI come from the germline V gene (reference sequence). This CDR3 contains 13 residues. V lost 2 bases to trimming and J lost 4 bases, with 8 bases between them. In DNA, the CDR3 is TGTGCCAGCAGTTACGATTTGGGAGAGACCCAGTACTTC. This translates into CASSYDLGETQYF.

The rearrangement uses TRBV9 and TRBJ2-3, with 7 nucleotides matching TRBD2. This CDR3 region has 14 residues. Unmatched junction bases numbered 1, after V lost 0 bases and J lost 3 bases. CDR1 and CDR2 (germline): SGDLS, YYNGEE. The CDR3: CASSVGTRTDTQYF. CDR3 DNA: TGTGCCAGCAGCGTAGGGACTAGAACAGATACGCAGTATTTT.

The chain joins TRBV5-6 to TRBJ2-3; D not resolved. The V gene lost 0 bases and the J gene lost 7 bases, with 9 bases spanning the gap. From germline, CDR1 is SGHDT and CDR2 YYEEEE. The length of the CDR3 is 13 residues. The DNA of the CDR3 is TGTGCCAGCAGCTTGGTTAGTTGGAATACGCAGTATTTT. Translated: CASSLVSWNTQYF.

This rearrangement joins TRBV15 to TRBJ2-1, with D unresolved. V was pared by 3 bases and J by 7 bases, with 10 bases between. The CDR3 has 13 amino acids. CDR1 is LNHNV, CDR2 YYDKDF, per germline (reference sequence). The CDR3 DNA reads as TGTGCCACCAGCAGGCAGCTCCAAAATGAGCAGTTCTTC. It specifies CATSRQLQNEQFF.

The chain combines TRBV10-2 with TRBJ2-1, with TRBD2 identical over 10 bases. CDR1 is WSHSY and CDR2 is SAAADI in the germline V gene. Losses at the gene ends were 5 bases for V and 9 bases for J; bases not matched to a gene: 7. CDR3 length equals 14 residues. The CDR3 loop is CASSQLAGAAEQFF. The CDR3 coding sequence is TGCGCCAGCAGTCAGCTAGCGGGAGCGGCTGAGCAGTTCTTC.

The chain links TRBV12-5 to TRBJ2-2; 7 bases are a match to TRBD1. Germline-derived CDR1 and CDR2 are LGHNT and FRNRAP. This CDR3 is built from 15 residues. Unmatched junction bases numbered 10, after V lost 9 bases and J lost 3 bases. CDR3 sequence (DNA): TGTGCTAGCCTGCGAGGGGGCTTCGACACCGGGGAGCTGTTTTTT. It encodes CASLRGGFDTGELFF. The variable domain in full, completed from reference TRBV12-5 and TRBJ2-2, reads DARVTQTPRHKVTEMGQEVTMRCQPILGHNTVFWYRQTMMQGLELLAYFRNRAPLDDSGMPKDRFSAEMPDATLATLKIQPSEPRDSAVYFCASLRGGFDTGELFFGEGSRLTVL.